Listed below are T cell receptor beta chains from one sample, sequenced in a study of cytomegalovirus exposure and HLA in healthy donors. The repertoire was sequenced with immunoSEQ multiplex PCR; TCRdb's copy has only in-frame clones and lacks some. The sample carries about 120,000 clones, roughly 82% recorded once. Sequencing input: PBMCs. Receptors originate from a male donor in good health and CMV-seropositive. The CDR3 runs from the conserved cysteine through the conserved F or W. D genes are given only for firm matches. Clone size is given for some rows only: seen once, a few or many times, or a class if the clone is expanded.

size: .
V: TRBV28
D: TRBD1
length: 14
J: TRBJ1-2
CDR3: CASSLLQGGDGYTF
DNA: TGTGCCAGCAGTTTATTGCAGGGGGGAGATGGCTACACCTTC

size: .
V: TRBV4-2
D: .
length: 13
J: TRBJ1-6
CDR3: CASSPLTRSPLHF
DNA: TGTGCCAGCAGCCCCTTAACACGATCACCCCTCCACTTT

size: .
V: TRBV28
D: .
length: 17
J: TRBJ2-7
CDR3: CASSSRAGLAESYEQYF
DNA: TGTGCCAGCAGTTCGAGGGCAGGTCTGGCGGAGTCCTACGAGCAGTACTTC

size: .
V: TRBV6-6
D: .
length: 11
J: TRBJ2-1
CDR3: CASSTENEQFF
DNA: TGTGCCAGCAGCACCGAGAATGAGCAGTTCTTC

size: few
V: TRBV11-1
D: TRBD2
length: 16
J: TRBJ2-5
CDR3: CASRLGLAGEQETQYF
DNA: TGTGCCAGCAGGCTGGGACTAGCGGGGGAGCAAGAGACCCAGTACTTC

size: .
V: TRBV21-1
D: .
length: 13
J: TRBJ2-5
CDR3: CASSKTGWETQYF
DNA: TGTGCCAGCAGCAAGACAGGTTGGGAGACCCAGTACTTC

size: few
V: TRBV6-5
D: TRBD1
length: 14
J: TRBJ1-2
CDR3: CASSYLGTAYGYTF
DNA: TGTGCCAGCAGTTACTTGGGGACAGCCTATGGCTACACCTTC

size: .
V: TRBV4-1
D: .
length: 16
J: TRBJ2-3
CDR3: CASSPRGGRPPDTQYF
DNA: TGCGCCAGCAGCCCCCGAGGAGGGAGGCCCCCAGATACGCAGTATTTT

size: .
V: TRBV11-3
D: TRBD2
length: 20
J: TRBJ2-3
CDR3: CASSLGIGQPGGLFTDTQYF
DNA: TGTGCCAGCAGCTTAGGTATAGGCCAGCCGGGAGGCCTTTTCACAGATACGCAGTATTTT

size: .
V: TRBV27
D: .
length: 17
J: TRBJ2-1
CDR3: CASSPYPGSGQHNEQFF
DNA: TGTGCCAGCAGCCCTTACCCGGGATCTGGACAGCACAATGAGCAGTTCTTC

size: .
V: TRBV7-6
D: TRBD2
length: 14
J: TRBJ2-2
CDR3: CASTLLSGNGELFF
DNA: TGTGCCAGCACCCTCCTTAGCGGGAACGGGGAGCTGTTTTTT

size: .
V: TRBV7-8
D: TRBD2
length: 17
J: TRBJ2-7
CDR3: CASSPGLAGGLSYEQYF
DNA: TGTGCCAGCAGCCCGGGACTAGCGGGGGGGCTATCCTACGAGCAGTACTTC

size: .
V: TRBV5-6
D: TRBD1
length: 16
J: TRBJ2-7
CDR3: CASSPSLTGGLWEQYF
DNA: TGTGCCAGCAGCCCGTCCCTGACAGGGGGCTTATGGGAGCAGTACTTC

size: once
V: TRBV20-1
D: .
length: 11
J: TRBJ2-5
CDR3: CSAQQTETQYF
DNA: TGCAGTGCTCAACAAACAGAGACCCAGTACTTC

size: .
V: TRBV12-5
D: TRBD2
length: 16
J: TRBJ2-2
CDR3: CASGLSPVGGAGELFF
DNA: TGTGCTAGTGGTTTGTCGCCAGTGGGAGGGGCCGGGGAGCTGTTTTTT

size: .
V: TRBV5-4
D: .
length: 15
J: TRBJ1-1
CDR3: CASSPGVRANTEAFF
DNA: TGTGCCAGCAGCCCGGGGGTGCGGGCTAACACTGAAGCTTTCTTT

size: .
V: TRBV9
D: TRBD1
length: 14
J: TRBJ1-5
CDR3: CASSVTGGPQPQHF
DNA: TGTGCCAGCAGCGTCACAGGGGGCCCTCAGCCCCAGCATTTT

size: .
V: TRBV29-1
D: .
length: 12
J: TRBJ2-1
CDR3: CSVEEGYNEQFF
DNA: TGCAGCGTTGAGGAGGGTTACAATGAGCAGTTCTTC

size: .
V: TRBV5-1
D: .
length: 13
J: TRBJ2-6
CDR3: CASSYEGANGLTF
DNA: TGCGCCAGCAGTTATGAAGGGGCCAACGGCCTGACTTTC

size: .
V: TRBV6-6
D: .
length: 13
J: TRBJ2-7
CDR3: CASTKTASYEQYF
DNA: TGTGCCAGCACCAAGACAGCCTCCTACGAGCAGTACTTC

size: .
V: TRBV7-3
D: TRBD2
length: 13
J: TRBJ2-1
CDR3: CASSLKAGERQFF
DNA: TGTGCCAGCAGCTTAAAAGCGGGAGAGCGCCAGTTCTTC

size: once
V: TRBV6-4
D: .
length: 16
J: TRBJ1-5
CDR3: CASSDSPGTLDQPQHF
DNA: TGTGCCAGCAGTGACTCTCCCGGGACACTAGATCAGCCCCAGCATTTT

size: .
V: TRBV19
D: TRBD1
length: 16
J: TRBJ1-5
CDR3: CASKANDRGREQPQHF
DNA: TGTGCCAGTAAAGCAAACGACAGGGGGCGAGAACAGCCCCAGCATTTT

size: .
V: TRBV4-1
D: TRBD2
length: 17
J: TRBJ2-7
CDR3: CASSPSGLAGAIAEQYF
DNA: TGCGCCAGCAGCCCCAGCGGCCTAGCGGGAGCTATCGCCGAGCAGTACTTC

size: .
V: TRBV2
D: TRBD1
length: 14
J: TRBJ1-1
CDR3: CASRAQGYRTEAFF
DNA: TGTGCCAGCAGGGCACAGGGGTATCGCACTGAAGCTTTCTTT

size: .
V: TRBV19
D: TRBD1
length: 16
J: TRBJ2-2
CDR3: CASNRGTGIDTGELFF
DNA: TGTGCCAGTAATAGGGGGACAGGGATTGACACCGGGGAGCTGTTTTTT

size: .
V: TRBV6-5
D: .
length: 14
J: TRBJ2-1
CDR3: CASSPVGGYNEQFF
DNA: TGTGCCAGCAGCCCTGTCGGGGGCTACAATGAGCAGTTCTTC

size: .
V: TRBV7-9
D: .
length: 12
J: TRBJ1-2
CDR3: CSTRADSYGYTF
DNA: TGTTCCACCAGAGCGGACAGCTATGGCTACACCTTC

size: .
V: TRBV5-6
D: .
length: 15
J: TRBJ1-2
CDR3: CASSSTGTDHYGYTF
DNA: TGTGCCAGCAGCTCTACCGGGACTGACCATTATGGCTACACCTTC

size: .
V: TRBV6-1
D: TRBD2
length: 15
J: TRBJ2-3
CDR3: CASSSEAGGSDTQYF
DNA: TGTGCCAGCAGTTCCGAAGCGGGGGGGTCGGATACGCAGTATTTT

size: .
V: TRBV5-6
D: TRBD2
length: 16
J: TRBJ2-3
CDR3: CASSLAAGDYTDTQYF
DNA: TGTGCCAGCAGCTTGGCCGCGGGAGACTACACAGATACGCAGTATTTT

size: .
V: TRBV7-9
D: TRBD1
length: 15
J: TRBJ1-2
CDR3: CASSLATGVDEGYTF
DNA: TGTGCCAGCAGCTTGGCGACAGGGGTGGATGAGGGCTACACCTTC

size: .
V: TRBV15
D: TRBD2
length: 15
J: TRBJ2-2
CDR3: CATSKGLAGVGELFF
DNA: TGTGCCACCAGCAAGGGACTAGCGGGGGTCGGGGAGCTGTTTTTT

size: .
V: TRBV4-2
D: TRBD2
length: 18
J: TRBJ2-3
CDR3: CASSQGQGLAGRTDTQYF
DNA: TGTGCCAGCAGCCAAGGGCAGGGCCTAGCGGGACGCACAGATACGCAGTATTTT

size: .
V: TRBV10-3
D: .
length: 14
J: TRBJ2-7
CDR3: CAISSTRSSYEQYF
DNA: TGTGCCATCAGCTCCACTAGGAGCTCCTACGAGCAGTACTTC

size: .
V: TRBV14
D: TRBD1
length: 17
J: TRBJ2-4
CDR3: CASSQGRQGASKNIQYF
DNA: TGTGCCAGCAGCCAAGGCCGTCAGGGGGCCTCCAAAAACATTCAGTACTTC

size: .
V: TRBV7-9
D: TRBD1
length: 12
J: TRBJ2-7
CDR3: CASRTGTGVQYF
DNA: TGTGCCAGCAGGACGGGAACAGGGGTGCAGTACTTC

size: .
V: TRBV6-5
D: .
length: 14
J: TRBJ1-1
CDR3: CASSYAGENTEAFF
DNA: TGTGCCAGCAGTTACGCAGGGGAGAACACTGAAGCTTTCTTT

size: .
V: TRBV5-1
D: TRBD1
length: 16
J: TRBJ2-1
CDR3: CASSLDTGDPYNEQFF
DNA: TGCGCCAGCAGCTTGGATACAGGGGATCCGTACAATGAGCAGTTCTTC

size: .
V: TRBV7-3
D: TRBD1
length: 13
J: TRBJ1-2
CDR3: CASSFGTGTGYTF
DNA: TGTGCCAGCAGCTTCGGGACAGGAACGGGCTACACCTTC

size: .
V: TRBV29-1
D: TRBD1
length: 13
J: TRBJ2-2
CDR3: CSGGTGVIGELFF
DNA: TGCAGCGGTGGGACAGGGGTTATCGGGGAGCTGTTTTTT

size: .
V: TRBV19
D: .
length: 16
J: TRBJ2-2
CDR3: CASSMGAQLNTGELFF
DNA: TGTGCCAGTAGTATGGGGGCACAATTGAACACCGGGGAGCTGTTTTTT

size: .
V: TRBV2
D: TRBD1
length: 14
J: TRBJ2-3
CDR3: CASSAGQGADTQYF
DNA: TGTGCCAGCAGCGCAGGACAGGGTGCAGATACGCAGTATTTT

size: few
V: TRBV29-1
D: TRBD1
length: 15
J: TRBJ2-7
CDR3: CSAPDPDRGHYEQYF
DNA: TGCAGCGCGCCAGACCCGGACAGGGGGCATTACGAGCAGTACTTC

size: .
V: TRBV18
D: .
length: 12
J: TRBJ2-1
CDR3: CASTVREDEQFF
DNA: TGTGCCAGCACTGTAAGGGAGGATGAGCAGTTCTTC

size: .
V: TRBV10-3
D: .
length: 14
J: TRBJ1-4
CDR3: CAISGGGGGEKLFF
DNA: TGTGCCATCAGTGGTGGGGGAGGCGGAGAAAAACTGTTTTTT

size: .
V: TRBV6-5
D: .
length: 15
J: TRBJ1-3
CDR3: CASSYSPTSGNTIYF
DNA: TGTGCCAGCAGTTACTCTCCGACTTCTGGAAACACCATATATTTT

size: .
V: TRBV6-5
D: .
length: 15
J: TRBJ2-7
CDR3: CASSYSMLGGYEQYF
DNA: TGTGCCAGCAGTTACTCGATGTTAGGGGGCTACGAGCAGTACTTC

size: .
V: TRBV18
D: .
length: 14
J: TRBJ2-2
CDR3: CASSQIVITGELFF
DNA: TGTGCCAGCTCACAAATCGTTATCACCGGGGAGCTGTTTTTT